These 20 T cell receptor beta chains were all obtained from the same sample, sequenced in a study of cytomegalovirus exposure and HLA in healthy donors. The PCR ran on 60 Vbeta and 13 Jbeta primers. Generated by immunoSEQ multiplex PCR, the TCRdb table keeps only in-frame clones and is missing some. The sample lists about 120,000 clones, less than 85% seen once, with 2.5% to 3.5% in the top ten. The sample consisted of PBMCs. The source is a male donor in good health and CMV-seronegative.

The chain is built from TRBV5-1 and TRBJ2-2; D is perhaps TRBD2 (6 bases). The V gene's germline CDR1 is SGHRS and CDR2 YFSETQ. The CDR3 consists of 15 residues. V was cut by 4 bases and J by 4 bases, with 14 bases left in between. The CDR3 sequence is CASSGGRNPTGELFF. CDR3 bases: TGCGCCAGCAGCGGGGGGAGAAATCCCACCGGGGAGCTGTTTTTT.

This clone has just a few counts. The chain is built from TRBV6-5 and TRBJ1-2; D remains unclear. There are 14 residues in the CDR3. Trimming stripped 0 bases from V and 6 bases from J, with 11 bases between. The germline V gene encodes CDR1 MNHEY and CDR2 SVGAGI. CDR3 residues: CASSYSPTRNGYTF. In nucleotides, the CDR3 is TGTGCCAGCAGTTACTCACCGACAAGGAATGGCTACACCTTC.

The chain employs TRBV5-6 and TRBJ1-4; D unresolved. The ends were cut back, 0 bases at V and 0 bases at J, with 3 bases in the middle. Germline values: CDR1 SGHDT, CDR2 YYEEEE. The CDR3 is made up of 14 amino acids. The CDR3 bases are TGTGCCAGCAGCTTGGCTGCAACTAATGAAAAACTGTTTTTT. The encoded protein is CASSLAATNEKLFF.

The chain is built from TRBV10-3 and TRBJ1-2; tentatively, D is TRBD1 (6 bases). V lost 5 bases and J 8 bases, leaving 18 bases between the germline ends. CDR3 length: 14 amino acids. The germline gives CDR1 ENHRY, CDR2 SYGVKD. DNA of the CDR3: TGTGCCATCAGTAACGAGAACAGGGCCCTCGGCTACACCTTC. Amino acids: CAISNENRALGYTF.

The V gene is TRBV28, the J gene TRBJ1-3; D may be TRBD1 (6 bases). The CDR3 runs to 16 residues. Germline CDR1 and CDR2: MDHEN and SYDVKM. The V gene lost 4 bases and the J gene lost 1 base, with 14 bases spanning the gap. The CDR3 DNA sequence: TGTGCCAGCAGTTCTCCGGGACAAGCGTCTGGAAACACCATATATTTT. The encoded protein is CASSSPGQASGNTIYF.

In this sample, this clone turned up a few times. The chain has TRBV7-2 and TRBJ1-5, with D possibly matching TRBD1 (5 bases). Germline lookup yields CDR1 SGHTA and CDR2 FQGNSA. Trimming removed 4 bases from V and 6 bases from J, with 13 bases in between. This CDR3 region has 14 residues. The CDR3 nucleotides read TGTGCCAGCAGCTCTGACAGACAAGGTCAGCCCCAGCATTTT. It is translated as CASSSDRQGQPQHF.

The chain uses TRBV11-2 and TRBJ2-1, with TRBD2 matching 12 bases. The CDR3 spans 18 residues. The germline CDR1 and CDR2 sequences are SGHAT and FQNNGV. V trimming: 5 bases; J trimming: 4 bases; junction bases outside the gene matches: 12. The CDR3 coding sequence is TGTGCCAGCAGCCCCTCCTCCCCCCTAGCGGGAGGGTACAATGAGCAGTTCTTC. Its translation is CASSPSSPLAGGYNEQFF.

CDR3 DNA: TGTGCCAGCAGCTTAGCGTCAGGGGGTGAGCAGTTCTTC. This gives the protein CASSLASGGEQFF. V usage is TRBV7-6 and J usage is TRBJ2-1, with TRBD1 matching 7 bases. CDR1 SGHVS and CDR2 FNYEAQ come from the germline V gene. There are 13 residues in the CDR3. The J segment lost 9 bases and the V segment lost 0 bases, leaving 2 bases of the junction unmatched.

This clone was found once. This chain uses TRBV9 with TRBJ1-1; D is uncertain. The length of the CDR3 is 16 residues. CDR1 and CDR2 (germline): SGDLS, YYNGEE. Trimming took 0 bases from V and 1 from J, leaving 13 bases between them. CDR3: CASSVASSHGNTEAFF. The CDR3 DNA reads TGTGCCAGCAGCGTAGCCTCTTCCCACGGGAACACTGAAGCTTTCTTT.

About this clone itself: The same CDR3 arises from other DNA sequences in this sample as well. The chain recombines TRBV7-2 with TRBJ1-1; 7 nucleotides line up with TRBD1. The CDR3 has 16 amino acids. Germline assignment: CDR1 SGHTA and CDR2 FQGNSA. The V segment lost 5 bases and the J segment 1 base; nucleotides outside the gene matches: 10. The CDR3 DNA reads as TGTGCCAGCAGCCTACTATTTCAGGGGGGGAACACTGAAGCTTTCTTT. This gives the protein CASSLLFQGGNTEAFF.

This clone appeared a single time. The chain has TRBV27 and TRBJ2-1, with 7 bases lining up with TRBD1. The V and J ends lost 6 bases and 0 bases, in that order; junction bases with no gene match: 8. This CDR3 spans 16 amino acids. The germline V gene has CDR1 MNHEY and CDR2 SMNVEV (reference sequence). The CDR3 sequence: CASSRLGQSSYNEQFF. Written as DNA, the CDR3 is TGTGCCAGCAGCCGATTGGGACAGAGCTCCTACAATGAGCAGTTCTTC.

As regards this clone: A read error may account for a junction end that differs from germline. The chain combines TRBV30 with TRBJ2-6; 11 positions match TRBD1. CDR3 size: 18 residues. Germline values: CDR1 GTSNPN, CDR2 SVGIG (reference sequence). CDR3 sequence: CAFRAGTGGRLGANGLTF. CDR3 DNA: TGTGCCTTCCGAGCCGGGACAGGGGGTAGGTTGGGGGCCAACGGCCTGACTTTC. The full variable domain, in which reference TRBV30 and TRBJ2-6 provide the parts outside the CDR3, is SQTIHQWPATLVQPVGSPLSLECTVEGTSNPNLYWYRQAAGRGLQLLFYSVGIGQISSEVPQNLSASRPQDRQFILSSKKLLLSDSGFYLCAFRAGTGGRLGANGLTFGAGSRLTVL.

The chain combines TRBV29-1 with TRBJ2-7; no firm D call. This CDR3 is built from 13 residues. Trimming took 1 base from V and 7 from J, leaving 14 bases between them. Germline CDR1 reads SQVTM; CDR2 reads ANQGSEA. CDR3 sequence (DNA): TGCAGCGTTGAAGCGCTGGGTACGCGGGAGCAGTACTTC. As protein: CSVEALGTREQYF.

The chain carries TRBV30 and TRBJ1-1; 8 positions agree with TRBD1. The CDR3 length is 14 residues. Germline CDR1 reads GTSNPN; CDR2 reads SVGIG (reference sequence). V was pared by 0 bases and J by 4 bases, with 4 bases of the junction left unmatched. The DNA for the CDR3 is TGTGCCTGGAGTGTAAGTACAGGGGGCACTGAAGCTTTCTTT. Translating it yields CAWSVSTGGTEAFF.

Notes on this clone: The junction shows a germline mismatch at one end, possibly a read error. The genes are TRBV7-9 and TRBJ2-2; perhaps TRBD2 as D (6 bases). There are 13 residues in the CDR3. Germline loops: CDR1 SEHNR, CDR2 FQNEAQ (reference sequence). As DNA, the CDR3 is TGTTCCAGCACCACTGGAGGGATCGGGGAGCTGTTTTTT. This gives the protein CSSTTGGIGELFF.

The rearrangement links TRBV30 to TRBJ2-7, with D perhaps matching TRBD1 (5 bases). In germline, CDR1 is GTSNPN, CDR2 SVGIG (reference sequence). The V end lost 7 bases, the J end lost 4 bases, and 11 bases lay between the germline ends. The CDR3 contains 11 residues. The CDR3 DNA is TGTGCCTTCCGTCAGGGTTACGAGCAGTACTTC. It translates to CAFRQGYEQYF.

This clone was seen only once. The chain employs TRBV29-1 and TRBJ2-1, with TRBD1 as a possible D gene (6 bases). The germline V gene has CDR1 SQVTM and CDR2 ANQGSEA. V gave up 6 bases and J gave up 0 bases, with 12 bases separating them. The CDR3 covers 14 residues. This CDR3 reads CSVRTVASYNEQFF. The CDR3 DNA is TGCAGCGTCCGGACAGTGGCCTCCTACAATGAGCAGTTCTTC.

The chain recombines TRBV5-1 with TRBJ2-1, with D uncertain. Germline V CDR1 and CDR2: SGHRS, YFSETQ. The CDR3 totals 13 residues. Trimming stripped 3 bases from V and 7 bases from J, with 11 bases between. The CDR3 nucleotides read TGCGCCAGCAGCTCGACCCACGGGAATGAGCAGTTCTTC. The encoded protein is CASSSTHGNEQFF.

This chain links TRBV5-1 with TRBJ2-1; a weak D match, TRBD2 (6 bases). The CDR3 has 15 amino acids. Per the germline V gene, CDR1 is SGHRS and CDR2 is YFSETQ. Trimming took off 4 bases at V and 1 base at J, with 12 bases between the two ends. This chain's CDR3 is CASSLRRGSYNEQFF. The CDR3 coding sequence is TGCGCCAGCAGCCTTAGGAGGGGATCCTACAATGAGCAGTTCTTC.

This clone showed up just a few times. The rearrangement uses TRBV2 and TRBJ1-5; 8 bases fit TRBD1. The germline V gene encodes CDR1 SNHLY and CDR2 FYNNEI. The CDR3 spans 15 residues. The V segment lost 6 bases and the J segment 5 bases; nucleotides outside the gene matches: 9. The CDR3 region has the DNA TGTGCCAGCAGACCAGGACAGGGAGATTATCAGCCCCAGCATTTT. Encoded protein: CASRPGQGDYQPQHF.